These 25 T cell receptor beta chains were sequenced from one sample in a study of identical twins. One entry per CDR3 protein results from TCRdb running MiXCR on the 5' RACE reads. The table shows some 1,700,000 distinct CDR3 sequences, with about 31% occurring only once. The specimen sequenced was cord blood. These receptors originate from a newborn girl in good health.

This clonotype was detected a few times. CDR3: CSARDPLAGGTDTQYF. In DNA form, the CDR3 reads TGCAGTGCTAGAGATCCCCTAGCGGGAGGCACAGATACGCAGTATTTT. V and J are TRBV20-1 and TRBJ2-3, with 10 bases fitting TRBD2. This CDR3 spans 16 amino acids. The J segment lost 1 base and the V segment lost 0 bases, leaving 4 bases of the junction unmatched. Germline V lookup: CDR1 DFQATT, CDR2 SNEGSKA (reference sequence).

About this clonotype: Compared with germline, one end of the junction differs, possibly owing to a read error. The rearrangement joins TRBV10-3 to TRBJ2-1; possible D gene TRBD2, 6 bases. The CDR3 spans 17 residues. Germline V gene lookup returns CDR1 ENHRY and CDR2 SYGVKD. In DNA form, the CDR3 reads TGTGCCATCAGCGGAAACCTAGCGTTGAGCTCCTGCAATGAGCAGTTCTTC. This translates into CAISGNLALSSCNEQFF.

This clonotype was counted between two and nine times. The chain links TRBV6-2 or TRBV6-3 to TRBJ2-3; 10 bases align to TRBD2. Germline CDR1 is MNHEY and CDR2 is SVGEGT. Trimming cost V 2 bases and J 2 bases; bases outside gene matches: 10. There are 18 residues in the CDR3. CDR3 bases: TGTGCCAGCAGTTACCTCAAACCGGGACTAGCGTTCACAGATACGCAGTATTTT. Translating gives CASSYLKPGLAFTDTQYF.

This clonotype was seen more than once but under ten times. The chain uses TRBV20-1 and TRBJ1-5; no reliable D call. V was trimmed by 3 bases and J by 0 bases, leaving 9 bases between them. This CDR3 contains 14 residues. Germline CDR1 DFQATT, CDR2 SNEGSKA (reference sequence). CDR3 amino acids: CSAREGYSNQPQHF. The CDR3 DNA reads TGCAGTGCTAGGGAGGGTTATAGCAATCAGCCCCAGCATTTT.

Notes on this clonotype: At one end the junction does not follow the germline gene, possibly because of a read error. V and J are TRBV14 and TRBJ1-2; D is perhaps TRBD1 (5 bases). CDR1 SGHDN and CDR2 FVKESK come from the germline V gene. The CDR3 runs 15 residues. The CDR3 spells CAGSQDRGDYYGYTF. The CDR3 nucleotides read TGTGCCGGCAGCCAAGATCGAGGGGACTACTATGGCTACACCTTC.

This clonotype was detected a few times. The CDR3 here is CSASPLESEFF. The CDR3, as DNA: TGCAGTGCTTCCCCTCTAGAATCGGAGTTCTTC. The V and J genes are TRBV20-1 and TRBJ2-1; no clear D gene. CDR3 length equals 11 residues. Deletions cut 5 bases from V and 14 bases from J, with 16 bases between. From germline, CDR1 is DFQATT and CDR2 SNEGSKA (reference sequence).

The V and J genes are TRBV20-1 and TRBJ1-5; 7 nucleotides align to TRBD1. CDR1 is DFQATT and CDR2 is SNEGSKA in the germline V gene (reference sequence). J gave up 5 bases and V 0 bases, and 4 bases lay outside the gene matches. The CDR3 covers 14 residues. The CDR3 loop is CSARDTRGDQPQHF. The DNA for the CDR3 is TGCAGTGCTAGAGATACCAGGGGGGATCAGCCCCAGCATTTT.

This chain uses TRBV5-1 with TRBJ2-1; a weak D match, TRBD2 (6 bases). Germline CDR1 reads SGHRS; CDR2 reads YFSETQ. The CDR3 runs 13 residues. The V end was cut by 0 bases, the J end by 9 bases, with 10 bases between. CDR3 residues: CASSLAGEVEQFF. The CDR3 DNA reads as TGCGCCAGCAGCTTGGCCGGGGAGGTTGAGCAGTTCTTC.

The chain uses TRBV25-1 and TRBJ1-4, with D tentatively TRBD1 (5 bases). This CDR3 is 15 amino acids long. CDR1 and CDR2 from the germline V gene are MGHDK and SYGVNS. V was shortened by 3 bases and J by 4 bases, with 12 bases between the two germline ends. Here the CDR3 reads CASSDAGTLNEKLFF. DNA of the CDR3: TGTGCCAGCAGTGATGCCGGGACCCTTAATGAAAAACTGTTTTTT.

V and J are TRBV5-1 and TRBJ2-4; D is unresolved. The CDR3 totals 13 residues. Trimming shortened V by 0 bases and J by 8 bases, and 9 bases separated the two germline ends. Germline CDR1 and CDR2: SGHRS and YFSETQ. DNA for the CDR3: TGCGCCAGCAGCTTGGGGCCTCTTTACATTCAGTACTTC. Amino acids: CASSLGPLYIQYF.

The chain has TRBV5-5 and TRBJ2-7; 7 positions match TRBD1. The CDR3 length is 15 residues. After removal of 4 bases from V and 3 bases from J, the junction contained 10 bases not matched to a gene. Germline values: CDR1 SGHKS, CDR2 YYEKEE (reference sequence). The CDR3 is CASSIEGQPYYEQYF. CDR3 DNA: TGTGCCAGCAGCATAGAGGGACAGCCCTACTACGAGCAGTACTTC.

J is TRBJ2-1 and V is TRBV7-9; D not certain. The CDR3 totals 15 residues. V lost 5 bases and J 2 bases, leaving 13 bases between the germline ends. Germline V CDR1 and CDR2: SEHNR, FQNEAQ (reference sequence). The CDR3 DNA sequence: TGTGCCAGCAGCCAGAACCTTCGGGCCTACAATGAGCAGTTCTTC. Its protein is CASSQNLRAYNEQFF.

This clonotype was observed a few times. The J gene is TRBJ1-2, the V gene TRBV12-3 or TRBV12-4; D is undetermined. Trimming removed 6 bases at V and 1 base at J, with 12 bases between. The CDR3 runs to 14 residues. This CDR3 is CASSKRWGNYGYTF. CDR3 sequence (DNA): TGTGCCAGCAGCAAAAGGTGGGGTAACTATGGCTACACCTTC.

The chain couples TRBV20-1 to TRBJ2-3, with 9 positions matching TRBD2. Germline trimming cut 0 bases from V and 5 bases from J; bases unmatched to any gene: 3. CDR1 is DFQATT, CDR2 SNEGSKA, per germline (reference sequence). This CDR3 is built from 14 residues. DNA for the CDR3: TGCAGTGCTAGAGAGCGGGGGGGCTTAGATACGCAGTATTTT. This encodes CSARERGGLDTQYF.

On this clonotype: Given a much more abundant clone one base away, this may be a read error. This chain uses TRBV29-1 with TRBJ2-3; 7 nucleotides agree with TRBD1. Germline CDR1 reads SQVTM; CDR2 reads ANQGSEA. This CDR3 spans 15 amino acids. V shed 7 bases and J 2 bases; nucleotides not matched to a gene: 12. CDR3 loop: CSAGAHRGYTDTQYF. As DNA, the CDR3 is TGCAGCGCTGGAGCCCACAGGGGCTACACAGATACGCAGTATTTT.

This clonotype has more than one count but fewer than ten. This chain's CDR3 is CASSYLQGDYGYTF. The CDR3 DNA is TGTGCCAGCAGCTACCTACAGGGGGACTATGGCTACACCTTC. J is TRBJ1-2 and V is TRBV7-9; 8 bases agree with TRBD1. This CDR3 is built from 14 residues. After removal of 4 bases from V and 3 bases from J, the junction contained 4 bases not matched to a gene. CDR1 and CDR2 from the germline V gene are SEHNR and FQNEAQ (reference sequence).

This rearrangement joins TRBV2 to TRBJ1-2; D is unresolved. CDR1 and CDR2 from the germline V gene are SNHLY and FYNNEI. The V gene lost 4 bases and the J gene lost 6 bases, with 12 bases spanning the gap. This CDR3 has 13 amino acids. CDR3: CASSAGVGHGYTF. The CDR3 region has the DNA TGTGCCAGCAGTGCGGGCGTTGGCCATGGCTACACCTTC.

This clonotype was seen only a few times. This rearrangement joins TRBV2 to TRBJ1-2; D is perhaps TRBD1 (5 bases). The germline gives CDR1 SNHLY, CDR2 FYNNEI. The V end was cut by 1 base, the J end by 3 bases, with 9 bases between. This CDR3 is 14 amino acids long. The CDR3 region is CASSEGTTDYGYTF. The CDR3 DNA sequence: TGTGCCAGCAGTGAAGGGACAACCGACTATGGCTACACCTTC.

This clonotype was seen a few times. This sequence joins TRBV5-1 and TRBJ1-2; D gene uncertain. This CDR3 comprises 14 residues. CDR1 and CDR2 (germline): SGHRS, YFSETQ. V lost 0 bases to trimming and J lost 4 bases, with 10 bases between them. The CDR3: CASSLEAVGYGYTF. DNA for the CDR3: TGCGCCAGCAGCTTGGAGGCGGTAGGCTATGGCTACACCTTC.

The rearrangement links TRBV18 to TRBJ2-6; maybe TRBD2 (5 bases). CDR1 is KGHSH and CDR2 is LQKENI in the germline V gene. V shed 3 bases and J shed 3 bases, with 21 bases lying between them. CDR3 length equals 19 residues. CDR3 region: CASSPEEGLRRFGANVLTF. Here the CDR3 DNA reads TGTGCCAGCTCACCTGAGGAAGGGCTAAGGAGGTTTGGGGCCAACGTCCTGACTTTC. Drawing the rest from reference TRBV18 and TRBJ2-6, the complete variable domain is NAGVMQNPRHLVRRRGQEARLRCSPMKGHSHVYWYRQLPEEGLKFMVYLQKENIIDESGMPKERFSAEFPKEGPSILRIQQVVRGDSAAYFCASSPEEGLRRFGANVLTFGAGSRLTVL.

The V gene is TRBV12-3 or TRBV12-4, the J gene TRBJ2-1, with unresolved D. The CDR3 has 17 amino acids. Trimming removed 3 bases at V and 3 bases at J, with 18 bases between. DNA for the CDR3: TGTGCCAGCAGTTTTCAGAAGTGGGCTACCCACTACAATGAGCAGTTCTTC. This encodes CASSFQKWATHYNEQFF.

The rearrangement joins TRBV27 to TRBJ2-2, with D possibly called TRBD1 or TRBD2 (5 bases each). Germline loops: CDR1 MNHEY, CDR2 SMNVEV (reference sequence). With 6 bases removed from V and 5 bases from J, the gap between germline ends came to 16 bases. This CDR3 spans 15 amino acids. CDR3 in DNA: TGTGCCAGCAGCCTGACAGCTGGGAGAACCGGGGAGCTGTTTTTT. This translates into CASSLTAGRTGELFF.

A few counts support this clonotype. The J gene is TRBJ2-7, the V gene TRBV7-2, with D unclear. V lost 3 bases and J 4 bases, leaving 13 bases between the germline ends. The CDR3 runs to 14 residues. Germline CDR1 is SGHTA and CDR2 is FQGNSA. The CDR3 loop is CASSLAQDVYEQYF. For the CDR3, the DNA is TGTGCCAGCAGCTTGGCCCAGGACGTTTACGAGCAGTACTTC.

There are a few counts of this clonotype. The rearrangement joins TRBV19 to TRBJ2-3; no definite D call. With 4 bases removed from V and 4 bases from J, the gap between germline ends came to 9 bases. This CDR3 is 13 amino acids long. Germline-derived CDR1 and CDR2 are LNHDA and SQIVND (reference sequence). CDR3 DNA: TGTGCCAGTAGTACCGGGCAGCCAGATACGCAGTATTTT. This sequence encodes CASSTGQPDTQYF.

As regards this clonotype: This clone may be a read error of a much larger clone one base away. V and J are TRBV7-2 and TRBJ2-1; the match to TRBD2 covers 7 bases. This CDR3 contains 13 residues. Germline V gene sequence: CDR1 SGHTA, CDR2 FQGNSA. The CDR3 reads CACSWRLADEQFF. DNA of the CDR3: TGTGCCTGCAGCTGGCGACTAGCAGATGAGCAGTTCTTC.